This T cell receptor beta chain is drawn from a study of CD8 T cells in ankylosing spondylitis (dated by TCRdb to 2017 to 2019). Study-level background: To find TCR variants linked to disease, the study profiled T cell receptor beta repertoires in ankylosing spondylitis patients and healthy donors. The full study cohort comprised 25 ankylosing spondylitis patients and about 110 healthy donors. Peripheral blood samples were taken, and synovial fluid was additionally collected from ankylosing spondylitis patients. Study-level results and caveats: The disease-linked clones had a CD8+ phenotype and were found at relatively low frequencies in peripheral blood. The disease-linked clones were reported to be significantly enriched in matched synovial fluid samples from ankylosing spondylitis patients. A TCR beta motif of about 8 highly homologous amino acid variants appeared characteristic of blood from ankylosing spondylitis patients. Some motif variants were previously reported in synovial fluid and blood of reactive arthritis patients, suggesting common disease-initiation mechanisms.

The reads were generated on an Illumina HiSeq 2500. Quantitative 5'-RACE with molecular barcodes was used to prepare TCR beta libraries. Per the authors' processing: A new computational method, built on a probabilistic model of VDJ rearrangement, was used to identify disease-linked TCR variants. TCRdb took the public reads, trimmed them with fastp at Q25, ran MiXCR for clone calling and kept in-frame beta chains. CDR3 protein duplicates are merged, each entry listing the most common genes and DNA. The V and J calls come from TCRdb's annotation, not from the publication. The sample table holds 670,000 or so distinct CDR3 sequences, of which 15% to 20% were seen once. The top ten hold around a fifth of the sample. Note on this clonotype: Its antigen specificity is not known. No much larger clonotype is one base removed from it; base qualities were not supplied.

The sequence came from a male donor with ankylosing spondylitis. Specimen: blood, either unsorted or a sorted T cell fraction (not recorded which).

The CDR3 amino acid sequence is: CASSLMYSNQPQHF. The DNA sequence is given as TGTGCCAGCAGTTTAATGTATAGCAATCAGCCCCAGCATTTT. This receptor chain uses TRBV12-3 or TRBV12-4 and TRBJ1-5; no D gene is confidently identified. From the cysteine through the phenylalanine, the CDR3 covers 14 amino acids. The kept DNA is CDR3 alone, 42 bases in frame from the first base. The trim is 2 bases for V and 0 bases for J, with a gap of 5 bases between the germline ends.